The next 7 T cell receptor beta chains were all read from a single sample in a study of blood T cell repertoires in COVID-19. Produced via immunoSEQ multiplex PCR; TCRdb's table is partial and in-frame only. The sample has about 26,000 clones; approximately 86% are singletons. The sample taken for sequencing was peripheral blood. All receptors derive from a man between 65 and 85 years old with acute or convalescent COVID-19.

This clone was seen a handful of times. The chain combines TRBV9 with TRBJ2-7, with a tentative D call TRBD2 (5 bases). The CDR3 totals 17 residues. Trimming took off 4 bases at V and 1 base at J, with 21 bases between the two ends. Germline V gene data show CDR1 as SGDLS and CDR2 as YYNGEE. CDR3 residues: CASSPHEVLDPSYEQYF. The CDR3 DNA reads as TGTGCCAGCAGCCCTCATGAGGTACTAGATCCTTCCTACGAGCAGTACTTC.

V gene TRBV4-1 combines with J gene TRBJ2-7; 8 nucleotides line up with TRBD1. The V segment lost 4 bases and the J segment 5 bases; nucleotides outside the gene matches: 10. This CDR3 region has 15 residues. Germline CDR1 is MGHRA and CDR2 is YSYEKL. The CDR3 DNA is TGCGCCAGCAGCCCCCTGGGGGCAGGGGGCAACGAGCAGTACTTC. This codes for CASSPLGAGGNEQYF.

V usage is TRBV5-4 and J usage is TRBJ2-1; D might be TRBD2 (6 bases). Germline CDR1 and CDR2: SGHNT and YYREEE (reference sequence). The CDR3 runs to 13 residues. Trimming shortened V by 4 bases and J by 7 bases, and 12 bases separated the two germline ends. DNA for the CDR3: TGTGCCAGCAGCGGGTTTCGGGAGAATGAGCAGTTCTTC. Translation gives CASSGFRENEQFF.

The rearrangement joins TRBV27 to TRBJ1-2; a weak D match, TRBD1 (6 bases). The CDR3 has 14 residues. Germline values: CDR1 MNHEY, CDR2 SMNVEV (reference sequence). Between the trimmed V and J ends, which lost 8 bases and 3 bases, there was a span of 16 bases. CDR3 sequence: CASGLRNRDYGYTF. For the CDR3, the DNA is TGTGCCAGCGGATTACGCAACAGGGACTATGGCTACACCTTC.

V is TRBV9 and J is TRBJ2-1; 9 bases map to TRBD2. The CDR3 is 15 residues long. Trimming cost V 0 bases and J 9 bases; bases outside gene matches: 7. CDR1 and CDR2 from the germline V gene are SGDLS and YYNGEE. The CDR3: CASSVGLAGPSEQFF. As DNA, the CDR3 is TGTGCCAGCAGCGTAGGGCTAGCGGGACCCAGTGAGCAGTTCTTC.

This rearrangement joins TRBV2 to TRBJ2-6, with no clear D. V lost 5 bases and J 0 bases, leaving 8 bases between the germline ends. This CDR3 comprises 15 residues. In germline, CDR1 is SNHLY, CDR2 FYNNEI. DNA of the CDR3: TGTGCCAGCAGTCTGATAGCCTCTGGGGCCAACGTCCTGACTTTC. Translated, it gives CASSLIASGANVLTF.

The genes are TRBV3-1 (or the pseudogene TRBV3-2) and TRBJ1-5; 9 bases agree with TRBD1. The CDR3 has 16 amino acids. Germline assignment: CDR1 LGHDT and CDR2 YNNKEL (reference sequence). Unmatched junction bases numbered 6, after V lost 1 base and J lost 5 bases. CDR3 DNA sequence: TGTGCCAGCAGCCAAGCACAGGGGGCTCCCGATCAGCCCCAGCATTTT. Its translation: CASSQAQGAPDQPQHF.